This TCR beta chain was documented in a study of blood T cell repertoires in COVID-19. Study-level background: Some COVID-19 samples were acute and others convalescent; all came from the United States, Italy and Spain. Sample material is recorded as cDNA or gDNA derived from T cells, B-cell-depleted T cells, or PBMCs.

Sequencing used immunoSEQ multiplex PCR; TCRdb keeps in-frame clones, though not all of them. The sample has 65,000 to 90,000 clones, 82% seen once; the top ten hold more than 4%. Germline CDR1 SGDLS, CDR2 YYNGEE. Trimming took 6 bases from V and 1 from J, leaving 18 bases between them. The CDR3 covers 16 residues. The rearrangement links TRBV9 to TRBJ2-3; D gene unclear. Sequencing was performed on peripheral blood. This clonotype originated in a woman aged 55-69 years with acute or convalescent COVID-19. CDR3 region: CASTRSGEVGTDTQYF. The CDR3 DNA follows: TGTGCCAGCACCCGTAGTGGAGAGGTCGGCACAGATACGCAGTATTTT.